This is a list of T cell receptor beta chains from one sample in a study of T-cell memory formation after mild COVID-19. From the 5' RACE reads, TCRdb called clonotypes with MiXCR, one entry per CDR3 protein. The sample lists some 300,000 distinct CDR3 sequences; around 20% were seen once. The specimen was PBMCs or a T cell subset sorted from them (not recorded which). These receptors originate from a man in his late teens or twenties who had mild COVID-19 (a few samples of this study predate the infection). Cell type and time point are not known. CDR3s include the opening cysteine and the closing phenylalanine or tryptophan. The D gene is left open where the match is weak. Size values are once, few and many counts, or a class for expanded clones, and some rows have none.

CDR3: CASSSQTVPNQPQHF
DNA: TGTGCCAGCAGCTCTCAGACAGTACCCAATCAGCCCCAGCATTTT
J: TRBJ1-5
size: few
V: TRBV5-6
D: -

CDR3: CASSVPATGEQFF
DNA: TGTGCCAGCAGTGTTCCGGCAACAGGTGAACAGTTCTTC
J: TRBJ2-1
size: few
V: TRBV6-1
D: -

CDR3: CASSLWQQETQYF
DNA: TGTGCCAGCAGTTTATGGCAACAAGAGACCCAGTACTTC
J: TRBJ2-5
size: few
V: TRBV12-3/TRBV12-4
D: -

CDR3: CASSYRWSRALNQPQHF
DNA: TGTGCCAGCAGTTATCGTTGGAGCAGGGCCCTCAATCAGCCCCAGCATTTT
J: TRBJ1-5
size: -
V: TRBV6-2/TRBV6-3
D: -

CDR3: CASSVEQGNEQFF
DNA: TGTGCCAGCAGTGTAGAACAGGGAAATGAGCAGTTCTTC
J: TRBJ2-1
size: few
V: TRBV2
D: -

CDR3: CASSFHLEQAYEQYF
DNA: TGTGCCAGCAGCTTTCATCTTGAACAGGCCTACGAGCAGTACTTC
J: TRBJ2-7
size: -
V: TRBV5-6
D: -

CDR3: CASSVGGANTGELFF
DNA: TGTGCCAGCAGCGTGGGGGGTGCGAACACCGGGGAGCTGTTTTTT
J: TRBJ2-2
size: many
V: TRBV5-5
D: -

CDR3: CASSLERTAPGDYGYTF
DNA: TGTGCCAGCAGCTTAGAGCGTACAGCCCCAGGGGACTATGGCTACACCTTC
J: TRBJ1-2
size: -
V: TRBV7-9
D: -

CDR3: CASNLQPYEQYF
DNA: TGTGCCAGCAATCTACAGCCTTACGAGCAGTACTTC
J: TRBJ2-7
size: -
V: TRBV6-1
D: -

CDR3: CARTPGGHSEHTDTQYF
DNA: TGTGCCAGGACTCCTGGGGGTCACAGTGAACACACAGATACGCAGTATTTT
J: TRBJ2-3
size: few
V: TRBV7-9
D: -

CDR3: CASSARSIRGNTEAFF
DNA: TGTGCCAGCAGCGCCCGGTCTATACGGGGGAACACTGAAGCTTTCTTT
J: TRBJ1-1
size: -
V: TRBV21-1
D: -

CDR3: CSARSGGYNEQFF
DNA: TGCAGTGCTAGATCCGGGGGCTACAATGAGCAGTTCTTC
J: TRBJ2-1
size: -
V: TRBV20-1
D: -

CDR3: CASSEGTGGARVPEAFF
DNA: TGTGCCAGCAGCGAAGGGACAGGGGGCGCAAGAGTCCCTGAAGCTTTCTTT
J: TRBJ1-1
size: -
V: TRBV7-9
D: TRBD1

CDR3: CSVEGGTGGETQYF
DNA: TGCAGCGTTGAAGGGGGGACAGGTGGAGAGACCCAGTACTTC
J: TRBJ2-5
size: -
V: TRBV29-1
D: TRBD1

CDR3: CASSLEIPGRPEAFF
DNA: TGCGCCAGCAGCTTGGAGATCCCGGGTCGTCCTGAAGCTTTCTTT
J: TRBJ1-1
size: few
V: TRBV5-1
D: -

CDR3: CASSFSGTQYSTDTQYF
DNA: TGTGCCAGCAGTTTCTCCGGGACCCAATATAGCACAGATACGCAGTATTTT
J: TRBJ2-3
size: -
V: TRBV6-5
D: -

CDR3: CASSLVAVDGVNYGYTF
DNA: TGTGCCAGCAGCTTAGTAGCGGTCGACGGCGTTAACTATGGCTACACCTTC
J: TRBJ1-2
size: -
V: TRBV7-2
D: -

CDR3: CASSLSGRAPRTEAFF
DNA: TGCGCCAGCAGCTTGAGTGGAAGGGCACCCCGCACTGAAGCTTTCTTT
J: TRBJ1-1
size: few
V: TRBV5-1
D: -

CDR3: CASSDRAYDEQYF
DNA: TGCGCCAGCAGCGACAGGGCTTACGACGAGCAGTACTTC
J: TRBJ2-7
size: few
V: TRBV4-3
D: TRBD1

CDR3: CASSLWPKNTGELFF
DNA: TGTGCCAGCAGCTTATGGCCAAAGAACACCGGGGAGCTGTTTTTT
J: TRBJ2-2
size: few
V: TRBV7-3
D: -

CDR3: CASSPPVDGYTF
DNA: TGTGCCAGCAGCCCACCCGTTGATGGCTACACCTTC
J: TRBJ1-2
size: -
V: TRBV7-2
D: -

CDR3: CATSDSWATTEAFF
DNA: TGTGCCACCAGTGATTCTTGGGCGACTACTGAAGCTTTCTTT
J: TRBJ1-1
size: -
V: TRBV24-1
D: -

CDR3: CASSQEAGTDTQYF
DNA: TGCGCCAGCAGCCAAGAGGCAGGGACAGATACGCAGTATTTT
J: TRBJ2-3
size: -
V: TRBV4-1
D: -

CDR3: CASSSKVALYEQYF
DNA: TGCGCCAGCAGTAGTAAGGTGGCCCTCTACGAGCAGTACTTC
J: TRBJ2-7
size: few
V: TRBV5-1
D: -

CDR3: CASSVSSAYNEQFF
DNA: TGTGCCAGCTCAGTTAGTTCTGCCTACAATGAGCAGTTCTTC
J: TRBJ2-1
size: few
V: TRBV6-2/TRBV6-3
D: -

CDR3: CASSPRTGIRETQYF
DNA: TGTGCCAGCAGCCCGCGGACAGGGATCCGAGAGACCCAGTACTTC
J: TRBJ2-5
size: few
V: TRBV7-2
D: TRBD1

CDR3: CASSLAGTGLYNEQFF
DNA: TGCGCCAGCAGCTTGGCCGGGACAGGGCTTTACAATGAGCAGTTCTTC
J: TRBJ2-1
size: -
V: TRBV5-1
D: TRBD1

CDR3: CATSRRDVTNSPLHF
DNA: TGTGCCACCAGCAGACGGGACGTAACTAATTCACCCCTCCACTTT
J: TRBJ1-6
size: -
V: TRBV15
D: -

CDR3: CASSLAGGTAYGYTF
DNA: TGCGCCAGCAGCTTGGCCGGGGGGACAGCCTATGGCTACACCTTC
J: TRBJ1-2
size: few
V: TRBV5-1
D: TRBD1

CDR3: CATSARRTGGWYTEAFF
DNA: TGTGCCACCAGCGCGCGCCGAACAGGGGGCTGGTACACTGAAGCTTTCTTT
J: TRBJ1-1
size: few
V: TRBV15
D: TRBD1

CDR3: CASSYFGRANTGELFF
DNA: TGTGCCAGCAGTTATTTCGGGCGGGCGAACACCGGGGAGCTGTTTTTT
J: TRBJ2-2
size: few
V: TRBV6-5
D: -

CDR3: CASSPPPGRFGLDTQYF
DNA: TGTGCCAGCAGCCCTCCACCAGGGCGGTTTGGGTTAGATACGCAGTATTTT
J: TRBJ2-3
size: -
V: TRBV6-5
D: -

CDR3: CASSSQNAGGSPLHF
DNA: TGTGCCAGCAGCTCGCAAAATGCGGGGGGGTCACCCCTCCACTTT
J: TRBJ1-6
size: few
V: TRBV7-9
D: -

CDR3: CASSPWGLREKLFF
DNA: TGTGCCAGCAGCCCCTGGGGGCTTCGAGAAAAACTGTTTTTT
J: TRBJ1-4
size: -
V: TRBV11-2
D: -

CDR3: CASSVTGGNTGELFF
DNA: TGTGCCAGCAGCGTGACAGGGGGGAACACCGGGGAGCTGTTTTTT
J: TRBJ2-2
size: few
V: TRBV9
D: TRBD1

CDR3: CASSSNYEQYF
DNA: TGTGCCAGCAGTTCCAACTACGAGCAGTACTTC
J: TRBJ2-7
size: -
V: TRBV12-3/TRBV12-4
D: -

CDR3: CATSNRLNNEQFF
DNA: TGTGCCACCAGCAACAGGCTTAACAATGAGCAGTTCTTC
J: TRBJ2-1
size: few
V: TRBV15
D: -

CDR3: CASSSLGYGRREAFF
DNA: TGTGCCAGCAGCTCCCTAGGGTACGGCAGGCGGGAAGCTTTCTTT
J: TRBJ1-1
size: -
V: TRBV7-2
D: -

CDR3: CASSKARPGVRSYNSPLHF
DNA: TGTGCCAGCAGCAAAGCGCGGCCGGGGGTAAGGTCCTATAATTCACCCCTCCACTTT
J: TRBJ1-6
size: few
V: TRBV21-1
D: -

CDR3: CASSQAGVASDTQYF
DNA: TGTGCCAGCAGCCAAGCGGGGGTAGCCTCAGATACGCAGTATTTT
J: TRBJ2-3
size: -
V: TRBV3-1
D: -

CDR3: CASSLEPSTGELFF
DNA: TGCGCCAGCAGCTTGGAGCCCAGCACCGGGGAGCTGTTTTTT
J: TRBJ2-2
size: -
V: TRBV5-1
D: -

CDR3: CAIRDDILNYGYTF
DNA: TGTGCCATCAGAGACGACATTCTCAACTATGGCTACACCTTC
J: TRBJ1-2
size: -
V: TRBV10-3
D: -